The next 21 T cell receptor beta chains were all read from a single sample in a study of shared clonotypes between healthy human individuals. Using immunoSEQ multiplex PCR, the repertoire was profiled, and TCRdb retains in-frame clones only, with some absent. The sample shows some 2,100,000 clones, more than 90% of them seen only once. Sequences were obtained from naive CD4+ T cells sorted from blood. Subset denoted: CD45RA+ positively selected. The source is a man aged 18 to 29 in good health.

The V call is TRBV4-3, the J call TRBJ1-6; 7 bases line up with TRBD1. Germline assignment: CDR1 LGHNA and CDR2 YSLEER. V shed 1 base, J shed 9 bases, and the junction held 9 bases outside the gene matches. The CDR3 spans 16 residues. Here the CDR3 DNA reads TGCGCCAGCAGCCAAGTTGCCGGGACAGCGGGTTCACCCCTCCACTTT. Its translation: CASSQVAGTAGSPLHF.

The chain couples TRBV5-1 to TRBJ2-1; D unclear. Trimming cost V 0 bases and J 0 bases, with 7 bases left between them. Germline CDR1 is SGHRS and CDR2 is YFSETQ. The CDR3 covers 15 residues. As DNA, the CDR3 is TGCGCCAGCAGCTTGGGGGCCAACTCCTACAATGAGCAGTTCTTC. Its protein is CASSLGANSYNEQFF. The full variable domain, completed using reference TRBV5-1 and TRBJ2-1, is KAGVTQTPRYLIKTRGQQVTLSCSPISGHRSVSWYQQTPGQGLQFLFEYFSETQRNKGNFPGRFSGRQFSNSRSEMNVSTLELGDSALYLCASSLGANSYNEQFFGPGTRLTVL.

As to this clone: The identical CDR3 is also encoded by other nucleotide sequences in the sample. The chain uses TRBV25-1 and TRBJ1-1, with unresolved D. The CDR3 totals 13 residues. The V end lost 1 base, the J end lost 2 bases, and 5 bases lay between the germline ends. CDR1 and CDR2 (germline): MGHDK, SYGVNS. Here the CDR3 DNA reads TGTGCCAGCAGTGAATTGGGCAACACTGAAGCTTTCTTT. As protein: CASSELGNTEAFF. Together with reference TRBV25-1 and TRBJ1-1, the CDR3 gives the full variable domain: EADIYQTPRYLVIGTGKKITLECSQTMGHDKMYWYQQDPGMELHLIHYSYGVNSTEKGDLSSESTVSRIRTEHFPLTLESARPSHTSQYLCASSELGNTEAFFGQGTRLTVV.

The CDR3 spells CASIPVEGAAGELFF. As DNA, the CDR3 is TGTGCCAGCATCCCCGTCGAGGGGGCAGCCGGGGAGCTGTTTTTT. The chain joins TRBV6-1 to TRBJ2-2; 7 bases map to TRBD1. This CDR3 region has 15 residues. V gave up 7 bases and J gave up 6 bases; unmatched junction bases: 11. Germline lookup yields CDR1 MNHNS and CDR2 SASEGT.

The gene calls are TRBV19 and TRBJ2-5; 7 bases match TRBD1. The CDR3 is 16 amino acids. The V segment lost 1 base and the J segment 1 base; nucleotides outside the gene matches: 6. From germline, CDR1 is LNHDA and CDR2 SQIVND (reference sequence). The CDR3 DNA reads TGTGCCAGTAGTATAGCTGCCCCAGGGGGCCAAGAGACCCAGTACTTC. It encodes CASSIAAPGGQETQYF. The whole variable domain, filled in from reference TRBV19 and TRBJ2-5, reads DGGITQSPKYLFRKEGQNVTLSCEQNLNHDAMYWYRQDPGQGLRLIYYSQIVNDFQKGDIAEGYSVSREKKESFPLTVTSAQKNPTAFYLCASSIAAPGGQETQYFGPGTRLLVL.

The J gene is TRBJ1-2, the V gene TRBV18; 10 bases are shared with TRBD1. The CDR3 extends over 15 amino acids. The V and J ends lost 6 bases and 2 bases, in that order; junction bases with no gene match: 6. From germline, CDR1 is KGHSH and CDR2 LQKENI. The CDR3 nucleotides read TGTGCCAGCTCTCTTGACAGGGGGCGAAACTATGGCTACACCTTC. Its protein is CASSLDRGRNYGYTF.

The chain links TRBV5-5 to TRBJ2-1; possible D gene TRBD2, 7 bases. Germline lookup yields CDR1 SGHKS and CDR2 YYEKEE (reference sequence). The CDR3 extends over 17 amino acids. V dropped 2 bases and J dropped 9 bases, with 24 bases sitting between them. The DNA for the CDR3 is TGTGCCAGCAGCTTACTCGGCTGGGGGGGCCGAAGGAGTGAGCAGTTCTTC. This sequence encodes CASSLLGWGGRRSEQFF.

The chain carries TRBV5-1 and TRBJ1-2, with 8 positions matching TRBD1. The ends lost 2 bases at V and 8 bases at J; junction bases unmatched: 8. Germline V gene lookup returns CDR1 SGHRS and CDR2 YFSETQ. The CDR3 is made up of 14 amino acids. DNA for the CDR3: TGCGCCAGCAGCTTCGGGACAGGTGACAGGGGCTACACCTTC. It encodes CASSFGTGDRGYTF.

The rearrangement joins TRBV18 to TRBJ2-7; 9 bases are a match to TRBD1. The V segment lost 3 bases and the J segment 3 bases; nucleotides outside the gene matches: 9. The CDR3 has 16 amino acids. The germline gives CDR1 KGHSH, CDR2 LQKENI. CDR3 bases: TGTGCCAGCTCACCCCTGGACAGGGGTTTTTACTACGAGCAGTACTTC. Protein sequence: CASSPLDRGFYYEQYF. The full variable domain, completed using reference TRBV18 and TRBJ2-7, is NAGVMQNPRHLVRRRGQEARLRCSPMKGHSHVYWYRQLPEEGLKFMVYLQKENIIDESGMPKERFSAEFPKEGPSILRIQQVVRGDSAAYFCASSPLDRGFYYEQYFGPGTRLTVT.

The rearrangement joins TRBV5-4 to TRBJ2-7, with D unresolved. CDR1 and CDR2 (germline): SGHNT, YYREEE (reference sequence). The length of the CDR3 is 13 residues. Trimming pared 3 bases from V and 1 base from J, leaving 8 bases between. DNA of the CDR3: TGTGCCAGCAGCTCCCCTCGGTCCTACGAGCAGTACTTC. As protein: CASSSPRSYEQYF.

The chain carries TRBV13 and TRBJ2-5; 8 positions match TRBD1. V shed 5 bases, J shed 5 bases, and the junction held 10 bases outside the gene matches. CDR3 length: 15 amino acids. The germline V gene encodes CDR1 PRHDT and CDR2 FYEKMQ (reference sequence). CDR3 DNA: TGTGCCAGCAGCACCAGAAGGACAGGGTGGGAGACCCAGTACTTC. Protein: CASSTRRTGWETQYF.

The chain links TRBV19 to TRBJ2-7; weak D call: TRBD2 (6 bases). The CDR3 runs 14 residues. Germline values: CDR1 LNHDA, CDR2 SQIVND (reference sequence). V lost 8 bases, J lost 1 base, and 15 bases lay in between. The CDR3 DNA is TGTGCCAGTTCAAGGCTAGCGTCGTCCTACGAGCAGTACTTC. Its protein is CASSRLASSYEQYF.

The J gene is TRBJ2-7, the V gene TRBV7-9, with D uncertain. V lost 5 bases and J lost 0, with 11 bases in between. CDR1 and CDR2 from the germline V gene are SEHNR and FQNEAQ (reference sequence). The CDR3 runs 14 residues. CDR3 in amino acids: CASSRPALSYEQYF. For the CDR3, the DNA is TGTGCCAGCAGCCGGCCCGCCCTCTCCTACGAGCAGTACTTC.

The chain has TRBV9 and TRBJ2-2, with a tentative D call TRBD1 (5 bases). The V end lost 2 bases, the J end lost 1 base, and 12 bases lay between the germline ends. The V gene's germline CDR1 is SGDLS and CDR2 YYNGEE. The CDR3 length is 16 residues. The DNA for the CDR3 is TGTGCCAGCAGCGTGGGGCTGGCCAAGAACACCGGGGAGCTGTTTTTT. This encodes CASSVGLAKNTGELFF.

This chain uses TRBV18 with TRBJ2-1; D gene uncertain. Trimming removed 2 bases at V and 0 bases at J, with 5 bases between. Germline-derived CDR1 and CDR2 are KGHSH and LQKENI. The CDR3 consists of 14 residues. Here the CDR3 DNA reads TGTGCCAGCTCACCAGTTGACTCCTACAATGAGCAGTTCTTC. Residues: CASSPVDSYNEQFF.

The CDR3 here is CAMEGQLNTEAFF. The CDR3 DNA is TGTGCCATGGAAGGACAGCTGAACACTGAAGCTTTCTTT. The chain employs TRBV2 and TRBJ1-1, with TRBD1 as a possible D gene (6 bases). Deletions cut 10 bases from V and 0 bases from J, with 12 bases between. The CDR3 spans 13 residues. The V gene's germline CDR1 is SNHLY and CDR2 FYNNEI.

The chain joins TRBV10-1 to TRBJ2-3; 8 positions agree with TRBD2. V lost 6 bases to trimming and J lost 1 base; unmatched junction nucleotides: 6. The CDR3 sequence is 15 residues long. The germline CDR1 and CDR2 sequences are WNHNN and SYGVQD (reference sequence). The chain's CDR3 is CASSTGAGGTDTQYF. The CDR3, as DNA: TGCGCCAGCAGCACCGGAGCGGGAGGCACAGATACGCAGTATTTT.

CDR3 residues: CASSWYNEQFF. CDR3 bases: TGTGCCAGCAGTTGGTACAATGAGCAGTTCTTC. The chain has TRBV6-5 and TRBJ2-1; no definite D call. The CDR3 is 11 residues long. Germline CDR1 reads MNHEY; CDR2 reads SVGAGI. V dropped 4 bases and J dropped 4 bases, with 2 bases sitting between them.

The CDR3 sequence: CASSVEPGQRFSGANVLTF. The CDR3 DNA is TGTGCCAGCAGCGTAGAACCGGGACAGCGTTTCTCTGGGGCCAACGTCCTGACTTTC. The V call is TRBV9, the J call TRBJ2-6; 7 bases align to TRBD1. Germline assignment: CDR1 SGDLS and CDR2 YYNGEE. The CDR3 runs to 19 residues. After removal of 0 bases from V and 0 bases from J, the junction contained 9 bases not matched to a gene.

This clone appeared a single time. In the same sample, other DNA sequences code for this CDR3. This sequence joins TRBV6-5 and TRBJ2-3; no clear D gene. In germline, CDR1 is MNHEY, CDR2 SVGAGI. The CDR3 consists of 11 residues. Between the trimmed V and J ends, which lost 6 bases and 6 bases, there was a span of 7 bases. The CDR3 here is CASRRGDTQYF. Here the CDR3 DNA reads TGTGCCAGCAGGCGTGGTGATACGCAGTATTTT.

The chain couples TRBV28 to TRBJ2-2, with D unresolved. This CDR3 spans 14 amino acids. V was shortened by 4 bases and J by 6 bases, with 12 bases between the two germline ends. Germline V gene sequence: CDR1 MDHEN, CDR2 SYDVKM. CDR3 sequence: CASSSPGPPGELFF. CDR3 coding DNA: TGTGCCAGCAGTTCACCTGGGCCTCCCGGGGAGCTGTTTTTT.